A single sample is the source of the 12 T cell receptor beta chains below, sequenced in a study of blood T cell repertoires in COVID-19. The data were produced by immunoSEQ multiplex PCR, yet TCRdb's version contains in-frame clones alone and is incomplete. The top ten hold approximately 17% of the sample, which has some 65,000 clones, approximately 84% seen once. Material for sequencing was peripheral blood. The receptors originated from a man in his forties with COVID-19, enrolled during active disease.

The V call is TRBV18, the J call TRBJ1-1, with D uncertain. This CDR3 spans 15 amino acids. CDR1 and CDR2 from the germline V gene are KGHSH and LQKENI. Trimming stripped 6 bases from V and 0 bases from J, with 14 bases between. CDR3 amino acids: CASSPTLGMNTEAFF. CDR3 coding DNA: TGTGCCAGCTCGCCCACCCTCGGGATGAACACTGAAGCTTTCTTT.

This clone showed up just once. This chain links TRBV28 with TRBJ1-1; D not certain. CDR1 and CDR2 from the germline V gene are MDHEN and SYDVKM. The V and J ends lost 6 bases and 4 bases respectively, with 9 bases between them. The CDR3 is 12 amino acids. CDR3 coding DNA: TGTGCCAGCAGCCCACTAGGCACTGAAGCTTTCTTT. Protein sequence: CASSPLGTEAFF.

The chain combines TRBV2 with TRBJ2-3, with D possibly being TRBD1 (6 bases). Per germline, CDR1 SNHLY and CDR2 FYNNEI. V was clipped by 6 bases and J by 2 bases, with 12 bases between them. The CDR3 runs to 14 residues. CDR3 in DNA: TGTGCCAGCAGGATCCGGGACAACACAGATACGCAGTATTTT. Its protein product is CASRIRDNTDTQYF.

The chain employs TRBV7-9 and TRBJ1-2; a possible D gene is TRBD1 (6 bases). V was cut by 9 bases and J by 2 bases, with 13 bases left in between. The germline CDR1 and CDR2 sequences are SEHNR and FQNEAQ (reference sequence). The CDR3 sequence is 13 residues long. In DNA form, the CDR3 reads TGTGCCAGTTCCCGAACAGGGAACTATGGCTACACCTTC. Protein: CASSRTGNYGYTF.

This clone has a single count. This chain joins TRBV9 and TRBJ2-1; D possibly corresponds to TRBD2 (6 bases). In germline, CDR1 is SGDLS, CDR2 YYNGEE. The CDR3 contains 17 residues. V gave up 0 bases and J gave up 8 bases, with 21 bases separating them. CDR3 in amino acids: CASSVGQGGVGFDEQFF. The CDR3 DNA reads TGTGCCAGCAGCGTAGGCCAGGGAGGAGTAGGGTTCGATGAGCAGTTCTTC. Full variable domain (remainder filled in from reference TRBV9 and TRBJ2-1): DSGVTQTPKHLITATGQRVTLRCSPRSGDLSVYWYQQSLDQGLQFLIQYYNGEERAKGNILERFSAQQFPDLHSELNLSSLELGDSALYFCASSVGQGGVGFDEQFFGPGTRLTVL.

The CDR3: CASSFNRASGELFF. The CDR3 nucleotides read TGCGCCAGCAGCTTTAACAGGGCGTCCGGGGAGCTGTTTTTT. V and J are TRBV5-1 and TRBJ2-2; TRBD1 is a possible D gene (6 bases). This CDR3 spans 14 amino acids. Germline V gives CDR1 SGHRS, CDR2 YFSETQ. With 2 bases removed from V and 6 bases from J, the gap between germline ends came to 11 bases.

The J gene is TRBJ2-1, the V gene TRBV5-1, with 10 bases identical to TRBD1. The J segment lost 9 bases and the V segment lost 3 bases, leaving 6 bases of the junction unmatched. The germline CDR1 and CDR2 sequences are SGHRS and YFSETQ. The CDR3 extends over 14 amino acids. Here the CDR3 DNA reads TGCGCCAGCAGCTCCAACGGACAGGGGGGTGAGCAGTTCTTC. This translates into CASSSNGQGGEQFF.

In its sample, this clone was seen once. This rearrangement joins TRBV6-1 to TRBJ2-5, with D hard to call. The V end lost 3 bases, the J end lost 5 bases, and 4 bases lay between the germline ends. Germline lookup yields CDR1 MNHNS and CDR2 SASEGT. This CDR3 has 11 amino acids. The CDR3 region is CASSDMETQYF. The CDR3 region has the DNA TGTGCCAGCAGTGACATGGAGACCCAGTACTTC.

The CDR3 loop reads CASSEAELSFRGTHEQFF. The CDR3 DNA reads as TGTGCCAGCAGTGAAGCGGAGTTGAGTTTTCGGGGGACGCATGAGCAGTTCTTC. The rearrangement links TRBV6-1 to TRBJ2-1; D possibly corresponds to TRBD2 (6 bases). This CDR3 contains 18 residues. The V end lost 0 bases, the J end lost 8 bases, and 23 bases lay between the germline ends. Germline CDR1 MNHNS, CDR2 SASEGT.

The rearrangement joins TRBV7-2 to TRBJ2-3; TRBD1 is a possible D gene (5 bases). Germline V lookup: CDR1 SGHTA, CDR2 FQGNSA. The ends were cut back, 2 bases at V and 4 bases at J, with 7 bases in the middle. CDR3 size: 13 residues. CDR3 sequence reads: CASSLRGSDTQYF. CDR3 nucleotide sequence: TGTGCCAGCAGCTTAAGGGGTTCAGATACGCAGTATTTT.

The rearrangement uses TRBV10-1 and TRBJ2-7, with TRBD1 as a possible D gene (6 bases). V was shortened by 5 bases and J by 3 bases, with 11 bases between the two germline ends. The germline CDR1 and CDR2 sequences are WNHNN and SYGVQD (reference sequence). This CDR3 region has 13 residues. CDR3 sequence reads: CASSPDRNYEQYF. CDR3 DNA: TGCGCCAGCAGTCCGGACAGAAACTACGAGCAGTACTTC.

This chain links TRBV4-1 with TRBJ2-4; a possible D gene is TRBD2 (7 bases). The CDR3 sequence is 16 residues long. Germline loops: CDR1 MGHRA, CDR2 YSYEKL. Deletions cut 1 base from V and 9 bases from J, with 19 bases between. CDR3 sequence reads: CASSQGLLEGGTIQYF. The CDR3 DNA follows: TGCGCCAGCAGCCAAGGACTCCTCGAGGGGGGGACCATTCAGTACTTC.